The present T cell receptor (beta chain) was sequenced within a study of cytomegalovirus exposure and HLA in healthy donors. Study findings and constraints: TCR clusters originating in the first cohort tended to co-occur in the roughly 120 validation repertoires, according to a later analysis.

Repertoires were generated with immunoSEQ multiplex PCR, while TCRdb's copy carries only in-frame clones and drops some. The sample contains approximately 300,000 clones, roughly 90% of which appear only once. As concerns this clone: Its antigen is still unknown.

CDR1 and CDR2 (germline): MNHNS, SASEGT. The V gene lost 7 bases and the J gene lost 1 base, with 10 bases spanning the gap. This CDR3 has 13 amino acids. The sequenced sample was PBMCs. The receptor was isolated from a woman under 40 in good health and CMV-seropositive. The chain couples TRBV6-1 to TRBJ1-1; possibly TRBD1 for D (5 bases). CDR3 DNA: TGTGCCAGCAAAGCGACAGCGAACACTGAAGCTTTCTTT. Encoded protein: CASKATANTEAFF.